Listed below are T cell receptor beta chains from one sample, sequenced in a study of shared clonotypes between healthy human individuals. Clones were sequenced by immunoSEQ multiplex PCR, and TCRdb holds only the in-frame ones, with some missing. The table lists 150,000 to 200,000 clones, approximately 92% of them singletons. The specimen was naive CD4+ T cells sorted from blood. The source of these receptors is a woman aged 25 to 39 in good health. The CDR3 runs from the conserved cysteine through the conserved F or W. A D gene is named only where the DNA matches it firmly. Clone sizes are given selectively: once, few, many, or a class where the clone is expanded.

J gene: TRBJ2-7
clone size: .
CDR3 length: 13
V gene: TRBV7-2
D gene: .
CDR3 DNA: TGTGCCAGCAGCAAGGAGGGGTGGTACGAGCAGTACTTC
CDR3 protein: CASSKEGWYEQYF

J gene: TRBJ2-7
clone size: .
CDR3 length: 17
V gene: TRBV15
D gene: TRBD1
CDR3 DNA: TGTGCCACCAGCAGAGGGGACAGGAGGGACTTATCTTCCGAGCAGTACTTC
CDR3 protein: CATSRGDRRDLSSEQYF

J gene: TRBJ1-2
clone size: .
CDR3 length: 16
V gene: TRBV29-1
D gene: TRBD1
CDR3 DNA: TGCAGCGTTAAGGAGAAGGGACAGGGGGCAGGCCTAGGCTACACCTTC
CDR3 protein: CSVKEKGQGAGLGYTF

J gene: TRBJ2-5
clone size: .
CDR3 length: 13
V gene: TRBV28
D gene: .
CDR3 DNA: TGTGCCAGCATGAGAGGGGGGGGAGAGACCCAGTACTTC
CDR3 protein: CASMRGGGETQYF

J gene: TRBJ2-6
clone size: .
CDR3 length: 18
V gene: TRBV5-1
D gene: TRBD1
CDR3 DNA: TGCGCCAGCAGCTTGGAGGGACAGGGGGCGGAAGGGGCCAACGTCCTGACTTTC
CDR3 protein: CASSLEGQGAEGANVLTF

J gene: TRBJ1-2
clone size: .
CDR3 length: 15
V gene: TRBV28
D gene: .
CDR3 DNA: TGTGCCAGCATCGACATCAGGTTATTGAACTATGGCTACACCTTC
CDR3 protein: CASIDIRLLNYGYTF

J gene: TRBJ2-2
clone size: once
CDR3 length: 13
V gene: TRBV7-9
D gene: .
CDR3 DNA: TGTGCCATTGGAGGGGGACTCACCGGGGAGCTGTTTTTT
CDR3 protein: CAIGGGLTGELFF

J gene: TRBJ2-2
clone size: .
CDR3 length: 14
V gene: TRBV11-2
D gene: TRBD1
CDR3 DNA: TGTGCCAGCAGCTCCAACAGGGGCACCGGGGAGCTGTTTTTT
CDR3 protein: CASSSNRGTGELFF

J gene: TRBJ2-1
clone size: .
CDR3 length: 15
V gene: TRBV7-2
D gene: .
CDR3 DNA: TGTGCCAGCACCAAAGGGGGGAGGGCCGGCAATGAGCAGTTCTTC
CDR3 protein: CASTKGGRAGNEQFF

J gene: TRBJ2-5
clone size: .
CDR3 length: 15
V gene: TRBV11-2
D gene: .
CDR3 DNA: TGTGCCAGCAGCTTAGCGTCCTGGTACCAAGAGACCCAGTACTTC
CDR3 protein: CASSLASWYQETQYF

J gene: TRBJ2-2
clone size: .
CDR3 length: 15
V gene: TRBV19
D gene: .
CDR3 DNA: TGTGCCAGCCTAAGGACAAGTAGTCTAACCGGGGAGCTGTTTTTT
CDR3 protein: CASLRTSSLTGELFF

J gene: TRBJ2-5
clone size: .
CDR3 length: 13
V gene: TRBV29-1
D gene: TRBD2
CDR3 DNA: TGCAGCGTTTGCGGGGGTGGGGGAAGGGAGCAGTACTTC
CDR3 protein: CSVCGGGGREQYF

J gene: TRBJ2-7
clone size: .
CDR3 length: 13
V gene: TRBV30
D gene: TRBD1
CDR3 DNA: TGTGCCTGTCGGGACAGGGACCCTTACGAGCAGTACTTC
CDR3 protein: CACRDRDPYEQYF

J gene: TRBJ1-4
clone size: .
CDR3 length: 16
V gene: TRBV15
D gene: .
CDR3 DNA: TGTGCCACCAGCAGAGGTACGAGAGGGCCAAATGAAAAACTGTTTTTT
CDR3 protein: CATSRGTRGPNEKLFF

J gene: TRBJ2-5
clone size: .
CDR3 length: 16
V gene: TRBV5-1
D gene: TRBD1
CDR3 DNA: TGCGCCAGCAGCTTAACATGGACAGGGCCACAGGAGACCCAGTACTTC
CDR3 protein: CASSLTWTGPQETQYF

J gene: TRBJ1-5
clone size: .
CDR3 length: 17
V gene: TRBV19
D gene: .
CDR3 DNA: TGTGCCAGTAGTATAAGGGAGAAGGGTTCTGGCAATCAGCCCCAGCATTTT
CDR3 protein: CASSIREKGSGNQPQHF

J gene: TRBJ1-1
clone size: .
CDR3 length: 11
V gene: TRBV30
D gene: .
CDR3 DNA: TGTGCCTGGAGTGTACAGGGTATAACTTTCTTT
CDR3 protein: CAWSVQGITFF

J gene: TRBJ2-7
clone size: .
CDR3 length: 15
V gene: TRBV27
D gene: .
CDR3 DNA: TGTGCCAGCAGTTTAGGCCTAGCGAGCTCCTACGAGCAGTACTTC
CDR3 protein: CASSLGLASSYEQYF

J gene: TRBJ2-7
clone size: .
CDR3 length: 14
V gene: TRBV7-6
D gene: TRBD2
CDR3 DNA: TGTGCCAGCAGCCGACTAGCGGGGCCCTACGAGCAGTACTTC
CDR3 protein: CASSRLAGPYEQYF

J gene: TRBJ2-5
clone size: .
CDR3 length: 13
V gene: TRBV19
D gene: .
CDR3 DNA: TGTGCCAGTAGTATAAGGGGTCGGGAGACCCAGTACTTC
CDR3 protein: CASSIRGRETQYF

J gene: TRBJ1-1
clone size: .
CDR3 length: 14
V gene: TRBV5-1
D gene: TRBD1
CDR3 DNA: TGCGCCAGCAGCCCACTCGACAGGGCTGGTGAAGCTTTCTTT
CDR3 protein: CASSPLDRAGEAFF

J gene: TRBJ2-1
clone size: .
CDR3 length: 14
V gene: TRBV28
D gene: .
CDR3 DNA: TGTGCCAGCAGTTCGTACCTCGAGGGGGGTGAGCAGTTCTTC
CDR3 protein: CASSSYLEGGEQFF

J gene: TRBJ1-1
clone size: few
CDR3 length: 14
V gene: TRBV29-1
D gene: .
CDR3 DNA: TGCAGCGTTGGACAGCGCCTTACGAACACTGAAGCTTTCTTT
CDR3 protein: CSVGQRLTNTEAFF